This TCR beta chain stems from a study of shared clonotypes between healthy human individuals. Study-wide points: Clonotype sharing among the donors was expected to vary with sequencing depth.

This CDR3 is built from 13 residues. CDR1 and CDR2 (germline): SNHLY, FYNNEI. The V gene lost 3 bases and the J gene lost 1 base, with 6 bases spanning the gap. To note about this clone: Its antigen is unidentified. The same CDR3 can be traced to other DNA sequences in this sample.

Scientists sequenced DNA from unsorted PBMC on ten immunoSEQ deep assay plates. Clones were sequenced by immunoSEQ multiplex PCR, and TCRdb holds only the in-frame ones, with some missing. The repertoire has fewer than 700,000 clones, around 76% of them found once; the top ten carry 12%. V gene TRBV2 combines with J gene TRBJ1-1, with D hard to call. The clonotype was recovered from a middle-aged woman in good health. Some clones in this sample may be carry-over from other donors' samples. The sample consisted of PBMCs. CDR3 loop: CASSDSGNTEAFF. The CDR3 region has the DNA TGTGCCAGCAGTGATAGTGGGAACACTGAAGCTTTCTTT.